The 9 T cell receptor beta chains presented below share a single source sample, sequenced in a study of cytomegalovirus exposure and HLA in healthy donors. The PCR was carried out with 60 Vbeta primers and 13 Jbeta primers. Measured with immunoSEQ multiplex PCR; TCRdb has only the in-frame clones, and not every one. The sample includes fewer than 120,000 clones, around 85% of them seen just once. Sequencing input: PBMCs. The source of these receptors is a man aged 40-55 years in good health and CMV-seronegative.

J is TRBJ1-1 and V is TRBV2, with a weak D call TRBD1 (5 bases). Germline V gene lookup returns CDR1 SNHLY and CDR2 FYNNEI. The CDR3 runs to 12 residues. V was pared by 7 bases and J by 1 base, with 7 bases between. The CDR3 loop reads CASNTGNTEAFF. The CDR3 nucleotides read TGTGCCAGCAACACAGGGAACACTGAAGCTTTCTTT.

J is TRBJ2-1 and V is TRBV28; 9 bases line up with TRBD2. The V gene's germline CDR1 is MDHEN and CDR2 SYDVKM. This CDR3 spans 12 amino acids. V lost 3 bases to trimming and J lost 15 bases; unmatched junction nucleotides: 6. The chain's CDR3 is CASSLFGTSLFF. The DNA of the CDR3 is TGTGCCAGCAGTTTGTTCGGGACTAGCCTGTTCTTC.

The chain carries TRBV27 and TRBJ2-1, with TRBD1 matching over 9 bases. CDR1 and CDR2 from the germline V gene are MNHEY and SMNVEV (reference sequence). The CDR3 is made up of 16 amino acids. V gave up 6 bases and J gave up 6 bases; unmatched junction bases: 12. The CDR3 DNA reads TGTGCCAGCAGCCTAAAAGGGACAGGGACGGCCAATGAGCAGTTCTTC. It yields the protein CASSLKGTGTANEQFF.

The chain joins TRBV5-1 to TRBJ2-7, with a tentative D call TRBD1 (5 bases). The V and J ends lost 7 bases and 1 base respectively, with 12 bases between them. Germline values: CDR1 SGHRS, CDR2 YFSETQ. There are 13 residues in the CDR3. The CDR3, as DNA: TGCGCCAGCTGTATCGACAGTTCCTACGAGCAGTACTTC. It codes for CASCIDSSYEQYF.

The chain uses TRBV28 and TRBJ1-1, with D possibly TRBD1 on 5 matching bases. V dropped 8 bases and J dropped 0 bases, with 16 bases sitting between them. The CDR3 contains 15 residues. From germline, CDR1 is MDHEN and CDR2 SYDVKM. This chain's CDR3 is CASWQGGKVNTEAFF. The CDR3 region has the DNA TGTGCCAGCTGGCAGGGAGGAAAGGTGAACACTGAAGCTTTCTTT. Variable domain in full (rest from reference TRBV28 and TRBJ1-1): DVKVTQSSRYLVKRTGEKVFLECVQDMDHENMFWYRQDPGLGLRLIYFSYDVKMKEKGDIPEGYSVSREKKERFSLILESASTNQTSMYLCASWQGGKVNTEAFFGQGTRLTVV.

There are a few counts of this clone. The chain has TRBV7-2 and TRBJ2-7; 9 bases match TRBD1. V dropped 3 bases and J dropped 8; count of bases not matched to a gene: 5. CDR1 is SGHTA, CDR2 FQGNSA, per germline. This CDR3 spans 13 amino acids. The CDR3 loop is CASSLGTGNKQYF. The CDR3 region has the DNA TGTGCCAGCAGCTTGGGGACAGGGAACAAGCAGTACTTC.

The chain combines TRBV5-8 with TRBJ2-3, with TRBD1 matching over 8 bases. V trimming: 4 bases; J trimming: 2 bases; junction bases outside the gene matches: 12. There are 17 residues in the CDR3. Germline V gives CDR1 SGHTS, CDR2 YDEGEE. CDR3 in amino acids: CASSMETGGVYTDTQYF. DNA for the CDR3: TGTGCCAGCAGCATGGAAACAGGGGGTGTATACACAGATACGCAGTATTTT.

CDR3 protein: CASSRDSPATDTQYF. In DNA form, the CDR3 reads TGCGCCAGCAGCCGGGACTCCCCAGCCACAGATACGCAGTATTTT. The rearrangement links TRBV5-1 to TRBJ2-3, with D perhaps TRBD2 (6 bases). The CDR3 has 15 amino acids. The germline V gene has CDR1 SGHRS and CDR2 YFSETQ. Trimming stripped 4 bases from V and 2 bases from J, with 14 bases between.

This chain joins TRBV6-6 and TRBJ1-2; the match to TRBD1 covers 9 bases. Unmatched junction bases numbered 0, after V lost 5 bases and J lost 8 bases. The CDR3 runs to 11 residues. Germline CDR1 is MNHNY and CDR2 is SVGAGI (reference sequence). Here the CDR3 reads CASSTGGGYTF. The DNA of the CDR3 is TGTGCCAGCAGTACAGGGGGCGGCTACACCTTC.